The clone carrying this T cell receptor (beta chain) was seen ten or more times. Its antigen remains unidentified. The data are from a study of T cells in Graves' hyperthyroidism and ophthalmopathy. Study observations and caveats: Ophthalmopathy prediction by the model preceded onset by a median approximately six months. A model built on 13 V-J features separated ophthalmopathy from stable hyperthyroidism.

Germline V gene lookup returns CDR1 SGHRS and CDR2 YFSETQ. There are 16 residues in the CDR3. The ends lost 0 bases at V and 4 bases at J; junction bases unmatched: 3. There were TCR beta CDR3 regions amplified from RNA transcripts. TCR CDR3 regions were first amplified by RT-PCR with HTBI primers. A single record per CDR3 protein comes from TCRdb applying MiXCR to the multiplex PCR reads. The data show roughly 570,000 distinct CDR3 sequences, less than 20% seen once. Uncontrolled infection, other autoimmune disease, pregnancy or lactation barred patients from enrollment. Fresh peripheral blood, around 9.3 ml, was the source of the PBMCs.

The sequenced sample consisted of blood. V is TRBV5-1 and J is TRBJ2-1, with 11 bases lining up with TRBD1. The TCR originated in a woman in her twenties or thirties with Graves' hyperthyroidism. CDR3 in amino acids: CASSLAGDRGYNEQFF. In DNA, the CDR3 is TGCGCCAGCAGCTTGGCTGGGGACAGGGGGTACAATGAGCAGTTCTTC.